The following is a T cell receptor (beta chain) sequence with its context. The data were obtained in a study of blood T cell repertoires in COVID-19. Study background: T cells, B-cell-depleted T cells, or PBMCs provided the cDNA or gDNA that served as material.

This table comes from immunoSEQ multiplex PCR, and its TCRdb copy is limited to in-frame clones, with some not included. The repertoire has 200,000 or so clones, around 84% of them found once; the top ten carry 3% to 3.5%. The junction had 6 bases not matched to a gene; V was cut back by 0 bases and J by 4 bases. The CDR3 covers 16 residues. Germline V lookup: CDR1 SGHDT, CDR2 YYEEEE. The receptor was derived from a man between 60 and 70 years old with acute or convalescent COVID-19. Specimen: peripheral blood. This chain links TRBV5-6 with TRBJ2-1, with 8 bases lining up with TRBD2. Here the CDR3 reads CASSLGKRGSYNEQFF. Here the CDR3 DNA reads TGTGCCAGCAGCTTGGGTAAGCGGGGGTCGTACAATGAGCAGTTCTTC.